This T cell receptor beta chain is from a study of shared clonotypes between healthy human individuals. Trimming cost V 7 bases and J 5 bases, with 18 bases left between them. The CDR3 length is 14 residues. Germline CDR1 and CDR2: MNHEY and SMNVEV (reference sequence). Naive CD8 cells, CD45RO-negative and positively selected for CCR7, excluded terminally differentiated effector memory CD45RA+ cells. Clones were sequenced by immunoSEQ multiplex PCR, and TCRdb holds only the in-frame ones, with some missing. The top ten clones hold more than 20% of a sample with almost 700,000 clones, roughly 94% of them seen once. Concerning this clone: Its antigen remains unidentified.

Study conclusions and caveats: Four donors held around 5% of naive CD4 clonotypes in common.

Sequencing input: naive CD8+ T cells sorted from blood. The chain uses TRBV27 and TRBJ2-7, with D tentatively TRBD1 (6 bases). The receptor was isolated from a man aged 30 to 39 in good health. CDR3 nucleotide sequence: TGTGCCAGCAATACACAGGGCTTAGGGAACGAGCAGTACTTC. It encodes CASNTQGLGNEQYF.